The 9 T cell receptor beta chains below were found in one sample sequenced in a study of multiple sclerosis patients with progressive multifocal leukoencephalopathy. Profiling relied on immunoSEQ multiplex PCR, and the TCRdb table lists in-frame clones only, not all of them. The table shows about 32,000 clones, with more than 85% occurring only once. The sample's time point: before natalizumab initiation. The source material was PBMCs. The source of these receptors is a young man with multiple sclerosis.

This chain uses TRBV6-5 with TRBJ2-2; 10 bases map to TRBD1. The trim removed 6 bases at V and 7 bases at J, leaving 5 bases unmatched. The CDR3 sequence is 14 residues long. Per germline, CDR1 MNHEY and CDR2 SVGAGI. The CDR3 loop is CASRGQGRNGELFF. In DNA, the CDR3 is TGTGCCAGCAGGGGACAGGGGCGGAACGGGGAGCTGTTTTTT.

The J gene is TRBJ1-5, the V gene TRBV6-7; 7 bases match TRBD1. TRBV6-7 counts as an open reading frame of uncertain function. V gave up 6 bases and J gave up 1 base; unmatched junction bases: 3. CDR3 size: 14 residues. The CDR3 DNA reads TGTGCCAGCAGGCCGGACAGGAGCAATCAGCCCCAGCATTTT. Protein sequence: CASRPDRSNQPQHF.

V gene TRBV4-3 combines with J gene TRBJ2-1; D is perhaps TRBD1 (5 bases). V lost 3 bases and J lost 3, with 15 bases in between. Per germline, CDR1 LGHNA and CDR2 YSLEER. There are 16 residues in the CDR3. CDR3 DNA: TGCGCCAGCAGCCATGCCAGCGCAGACAGCTACAATGAGCAGTTCTTC. Its translation is CASSHASADSYNEQFF.

This clone was seen just once. V and J are TRBV6-6 and TRBJ1-6; 7 bases align to TRBD1. This CDR3 is 13 amino acids long. V was pared by 7 bases and J by 6 bases, with 3 bases of the junction left unmatched. Germline CDR1 reads MNHNY; CDR2 reads SVGAGI (reference sequence). The DNA of the CDR3 is TGTGCCAGCATAGACAGGGTTAATTCACCCCTCCACTTT. It yields the protein CASIDRVNSPLHF.

This clone was picked up one time. The chain joins TRBV10-3 to TRBJ1-2, with 8 positions matching TRBD1. Germline V gene data show CDR1 as ENHRY and CDR2 as SYGVKD. The V and J ends lost 3 bases and 4 bases, in that order; junction bases with no gene match: 4. The CDR3 runs 14 residues. CDR3 protein: CAISDGQGGYGYTF. The CDR3 DNA is TGTGCCATCAGTGACGGACAGGGAGGCTATGGCTACACCTTC.

V usage is TRBV4-1 and J usage is TRBJ1-5; D is undetermined. The ends were cut back, 5 bases at V and 2 bases at J, with 25 bases in the middle. From germline, CDR1 is MGHRA and CDR2 YSYEKL. The CDR3 has 19 amino acids. In DNA, the CDR3 is TGCGCCAGCAGCTTCAAGGTAGCACAGTTGTCTTCGGGCAATCAGCCCCAGCATTTT. As protein: CASSFKVAQLSSGNQPQHF.

Comments on this clone: The conserved phenylalanine or tryptophan normally closing the CDR3 is absent here, so this likely arose from a read error. The rearrangement uses TRBV7-2 and TRBJ1-1; no definite D call. Germline values: CDR1 SGHTA, CDR2 FQGNSA. This CDR3 comprises 14 residues. Trimming removed 6 bases at V and 1 base at J, with 12 bases between. The CDR3: CASSWVGTNTEAFL. The CDR3 DNA follows: TGTGCCAGCAGTTGGGTAGGCACGAACACTGAAGCTTTCCTT.

This clone appeared once. This chain links TRBV5-4 with TRBJ2-5; no clear D gene. There are 15 residues in the CDR3. Germline values: CDR1 SGHNT, CDR2 YYREEE (reference sequence). The germline V and J ends were trimmed by 3 bases and 4 bases, with 16 bases remaining between them. The CDR3 reads CASSSGTRGVETQYF. As DNA, the CDR3 is TGTGCCAGCAGCTCTGGCACCAGAGGTGTAGAGACCCAGTACTTC.

The chain links TRBV9 to TRBJ1-1; maybe TRBD1 (5 bases). The CDR3 contains 13 residues. V shed 3 bases and J shed 3 bases, with 9 bases lying between them. CDR1 and CDR2 (germline): SGDLS, YYNGEE. This chain's CDR3 is CASSGLGDTEAFF. DNA for the CDR3: TGTGCCAGCAGCGGCCTGGGGGACACTGAAGCTTTCTTT.